The TCR beta chain under discussion was sequenced for a study of blood T cell repertoires in COVID-19. Study context: Researchers got acute and convalescent COVID-19 samples from the United States, Italy and Spain. Sample material is recorded as cDNA or gDNA derived from T cells, B-cell-depleted T cells, or PBMCs.

TCRdb's table, derived via immunoSEQ multiplex PCR, lists solely in-frame clones and lacks some. Of under 500,000 clones listed, around 88% were seen once; the top ten hold 4% to 5.5%. The V gene's germline CDR1 is SGDLS and CDR2 YYNGEE. Trimming left V 0 bases short and J 0 bases short, with 7 bases between. This CDR3 is built from 14 residues. The sequence was obtained from a woman aged 25 to 39 with acute or convalescent COVID-19. Input material: peripheral blood. This chain links TRBV9 with TRBJ2-7; D gene uncertain. The CDR3 DNA sequence: TGTGCCAGCAGCGTAGGGTACAGCTCCTACGAGCAGTACTTC. It encodes CASSVGYSSYEQYF.